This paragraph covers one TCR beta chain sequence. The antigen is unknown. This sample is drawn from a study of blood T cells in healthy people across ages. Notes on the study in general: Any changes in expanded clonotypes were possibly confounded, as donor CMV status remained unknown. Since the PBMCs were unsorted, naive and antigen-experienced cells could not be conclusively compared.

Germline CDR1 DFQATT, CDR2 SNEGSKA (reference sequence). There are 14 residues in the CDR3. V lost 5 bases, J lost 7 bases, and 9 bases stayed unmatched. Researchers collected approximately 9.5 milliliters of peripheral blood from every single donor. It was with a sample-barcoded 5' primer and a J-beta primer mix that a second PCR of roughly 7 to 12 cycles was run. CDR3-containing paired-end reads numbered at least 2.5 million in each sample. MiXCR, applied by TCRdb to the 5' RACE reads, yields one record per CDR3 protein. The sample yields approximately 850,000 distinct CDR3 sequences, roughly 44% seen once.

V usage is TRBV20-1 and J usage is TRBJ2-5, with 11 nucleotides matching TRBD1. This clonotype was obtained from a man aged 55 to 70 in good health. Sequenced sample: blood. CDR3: CSAPRDRGAGTQYF. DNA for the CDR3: TGCAGTGCTCCCCGGGACAGGGGGGCTGGGACCCAGTACTTC.